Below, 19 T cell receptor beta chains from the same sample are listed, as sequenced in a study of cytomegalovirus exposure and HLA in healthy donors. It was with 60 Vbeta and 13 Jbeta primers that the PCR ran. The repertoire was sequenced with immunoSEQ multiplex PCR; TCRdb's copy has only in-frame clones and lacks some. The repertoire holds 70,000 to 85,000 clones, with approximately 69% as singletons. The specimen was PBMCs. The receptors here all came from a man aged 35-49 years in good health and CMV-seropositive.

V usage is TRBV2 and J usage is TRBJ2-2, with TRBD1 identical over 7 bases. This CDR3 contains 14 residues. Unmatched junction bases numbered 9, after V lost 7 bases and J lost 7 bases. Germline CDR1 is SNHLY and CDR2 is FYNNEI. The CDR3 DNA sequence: TGTGCCAGCACCGCACAGGGGACCGGCGGGGAGCTGTTTTTT. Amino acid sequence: CASTAQGTGGELFF.

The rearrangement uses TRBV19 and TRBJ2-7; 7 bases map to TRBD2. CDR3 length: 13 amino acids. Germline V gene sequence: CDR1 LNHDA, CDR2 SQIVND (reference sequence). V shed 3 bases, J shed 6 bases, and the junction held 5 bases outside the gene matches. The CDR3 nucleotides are TGTGCCAGTAGTATCAGGGAGGGTCTCGAGCAGTACTTC. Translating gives CASSIREGLEQYF.

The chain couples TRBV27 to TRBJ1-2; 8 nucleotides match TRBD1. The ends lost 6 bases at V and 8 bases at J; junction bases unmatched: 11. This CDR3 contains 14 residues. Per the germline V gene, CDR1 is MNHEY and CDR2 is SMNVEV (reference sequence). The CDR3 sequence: CASRPALGTGGYTF. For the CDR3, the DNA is TGTGCCAGCAGACCCGCTCTAGGGACAGGCGGCTACACCTTC.

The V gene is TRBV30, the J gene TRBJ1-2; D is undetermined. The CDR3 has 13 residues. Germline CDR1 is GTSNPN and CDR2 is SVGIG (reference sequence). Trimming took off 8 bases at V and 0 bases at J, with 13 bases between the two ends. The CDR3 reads CAHSRTPNYGYTF. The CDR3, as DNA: TGTGCCCACAGTCGTACCCCTAACTATGGCTACACCTTC.

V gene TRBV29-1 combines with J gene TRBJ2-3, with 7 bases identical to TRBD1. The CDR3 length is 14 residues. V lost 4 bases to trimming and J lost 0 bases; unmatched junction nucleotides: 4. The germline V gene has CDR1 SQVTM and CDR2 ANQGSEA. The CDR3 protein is CSVAKGASTDTQYF. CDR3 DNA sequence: TGCAGCGTTGCGAAGGGGGCTAGCACAGATACGCAGTATTTT.

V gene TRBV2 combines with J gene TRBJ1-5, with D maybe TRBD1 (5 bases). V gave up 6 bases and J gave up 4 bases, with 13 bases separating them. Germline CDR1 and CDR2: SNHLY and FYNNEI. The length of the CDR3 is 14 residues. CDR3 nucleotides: TGTGCCAGCAGGGGGACTTCAGGGAATCAGCCCCAGCATTTT. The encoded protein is CASRGTSGNQPQHF. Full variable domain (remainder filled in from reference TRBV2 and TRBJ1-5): EPEVTQTPSHQVTQMGQEVILRCVPISNHLYFYWYRQILGQKVEFLVSFYNNEISEKSEIFDDQFSVERPDGSNFTLKIRSTKLEDSAMYFCASRGTSGNQPQHFGDGTRLSIL.

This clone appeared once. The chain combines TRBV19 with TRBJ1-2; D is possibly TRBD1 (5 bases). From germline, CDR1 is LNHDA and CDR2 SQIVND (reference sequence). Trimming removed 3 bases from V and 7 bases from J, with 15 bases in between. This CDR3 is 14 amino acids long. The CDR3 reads CASSMEGAAGGYTF. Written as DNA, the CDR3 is TGTGCCAGTAGTATGGAAGGGGCGGCCGGTGGCTACACCTTC.

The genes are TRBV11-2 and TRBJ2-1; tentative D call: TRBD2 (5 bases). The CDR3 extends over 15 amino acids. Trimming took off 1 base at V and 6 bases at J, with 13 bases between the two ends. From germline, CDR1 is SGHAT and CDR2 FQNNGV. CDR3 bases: TGTGCCAGCAGCTTAGTGGCTAGCTTGGGCAATGAGCAGTTCTTC. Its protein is CASSLVASLGNEQFF.

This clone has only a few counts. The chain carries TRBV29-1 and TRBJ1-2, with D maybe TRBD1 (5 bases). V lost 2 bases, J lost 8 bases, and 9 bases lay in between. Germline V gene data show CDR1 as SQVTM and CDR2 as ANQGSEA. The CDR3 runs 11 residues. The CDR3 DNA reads TGCAGCGTTGAAACAGGCCGAGGCTACACCTTC. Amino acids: CSVETGRGYTF.

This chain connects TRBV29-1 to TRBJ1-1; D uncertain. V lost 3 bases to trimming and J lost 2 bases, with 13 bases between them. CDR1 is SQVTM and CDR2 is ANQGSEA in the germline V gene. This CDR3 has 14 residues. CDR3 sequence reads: CSVDLGERNTEAFF. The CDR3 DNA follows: TGCAGCGTTGATCTAGGAGAGAGAAACACTGAAGCTTTCTTT.

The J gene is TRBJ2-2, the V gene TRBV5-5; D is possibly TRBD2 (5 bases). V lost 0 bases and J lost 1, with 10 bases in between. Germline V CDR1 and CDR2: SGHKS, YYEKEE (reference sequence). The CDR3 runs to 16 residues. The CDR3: CASSLAADLNTGELFF. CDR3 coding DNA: TGTGCCAGCAGCTTGGCAGCGGACCTGAACACCGGGGAGCTGTTTTTT.

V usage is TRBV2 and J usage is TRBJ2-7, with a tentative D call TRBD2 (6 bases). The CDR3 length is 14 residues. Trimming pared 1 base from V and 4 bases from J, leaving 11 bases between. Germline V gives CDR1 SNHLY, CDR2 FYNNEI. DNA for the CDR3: TGTGCCAGCAGTGAAGATGTGGGAGGATACGAGCAGTACTTC. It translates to CASSEDVGGYEQYF. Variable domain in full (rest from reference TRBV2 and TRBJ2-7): EPEVTQTPSHQVTQMGQEVILRCVPISNHLYFYWYRQILGQKVEFLVSFYNNEISEKSEIFDDQFSVERPDGSNFTLKIRSTKLEDSAMYFCASSEDVGGYEQYFGPGTRLTVT.

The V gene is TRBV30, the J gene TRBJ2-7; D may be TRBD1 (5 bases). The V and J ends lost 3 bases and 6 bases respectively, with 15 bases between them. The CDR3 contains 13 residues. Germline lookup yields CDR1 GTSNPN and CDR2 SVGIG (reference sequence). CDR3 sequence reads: CAWSLSQGSEQYF. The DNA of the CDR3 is TGTGCCTGGAGCTTAAGCCAGGGAAGCGAGCAGTACTTC.

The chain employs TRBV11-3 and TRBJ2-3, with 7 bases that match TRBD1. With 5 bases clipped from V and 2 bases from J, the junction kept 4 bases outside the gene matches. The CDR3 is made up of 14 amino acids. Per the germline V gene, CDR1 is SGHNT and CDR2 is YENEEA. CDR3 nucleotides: TGTGCCAGCAGCCCGGGACAGACCACAGATACGCAGTATTTT. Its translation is CASSPGQTTDTQYF.

This CDR3 is CASSVAPRSAASGELFF. The CDR3 DNA reads TGTGCCAGCAGTGTTGCTCCTAGGTCGGCCGCTTCCGGGGAGCTGTTTTTT. The rearrangement uses TRBV2 and TRBJ2-2; D is uncertain. Germline V lookup: CDR1 SNHLY, CDR2 FYNNEI. The CDR3 loop spans 17 amino acids. V was cut by 4 bases and J by 6 bases, with 21 bases left in between.

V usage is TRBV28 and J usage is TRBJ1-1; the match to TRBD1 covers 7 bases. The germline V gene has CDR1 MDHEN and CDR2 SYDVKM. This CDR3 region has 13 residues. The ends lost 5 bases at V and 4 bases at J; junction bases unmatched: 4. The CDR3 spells CASSPRQGTEAFF. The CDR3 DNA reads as TGTGCCAGCAGTCCTCGACAGGGCACTGAAGCTTTCTTT.

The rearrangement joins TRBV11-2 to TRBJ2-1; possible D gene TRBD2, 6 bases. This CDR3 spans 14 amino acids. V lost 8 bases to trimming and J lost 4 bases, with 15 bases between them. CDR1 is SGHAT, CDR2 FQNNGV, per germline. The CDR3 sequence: CASGRRALYNEQFF. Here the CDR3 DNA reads TGTGCCAGCGGCCGGAGGGCCCTATACAATGAGCAGTTCTTC.

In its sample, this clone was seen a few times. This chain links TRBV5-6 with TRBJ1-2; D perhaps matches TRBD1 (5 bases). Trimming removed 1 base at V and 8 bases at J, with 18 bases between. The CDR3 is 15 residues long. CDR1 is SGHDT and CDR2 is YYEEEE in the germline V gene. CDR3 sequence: CASSLRQGGKWGYTF. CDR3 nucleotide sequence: TGTGCCAGCAGCTTGCGTCAGGGCGGAAAGTGGGGCTACACCTTC.

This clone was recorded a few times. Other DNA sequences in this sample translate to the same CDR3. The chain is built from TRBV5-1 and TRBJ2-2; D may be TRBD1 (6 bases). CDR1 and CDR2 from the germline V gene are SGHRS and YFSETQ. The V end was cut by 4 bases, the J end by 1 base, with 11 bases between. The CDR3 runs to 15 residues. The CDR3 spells CASSLGQQNTGELFF. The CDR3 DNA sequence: TGCGCCAGCAGCCTCGGACAGCAGAACACCGGGGAGCTGTTTTTT.